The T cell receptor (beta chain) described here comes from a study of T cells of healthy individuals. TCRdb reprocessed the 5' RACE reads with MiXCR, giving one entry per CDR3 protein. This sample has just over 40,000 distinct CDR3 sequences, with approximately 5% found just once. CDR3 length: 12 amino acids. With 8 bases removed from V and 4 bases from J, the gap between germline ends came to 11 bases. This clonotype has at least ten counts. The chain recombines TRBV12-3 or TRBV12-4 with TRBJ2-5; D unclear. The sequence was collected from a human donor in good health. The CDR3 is CASGGPLETQYF. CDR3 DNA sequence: TGTGCCAGCGGCGGACCTCTAGAGACCCAGTACTTC.